A single sample gave rise to the 10 T cell receptor beta chains below, sequenced in a study of blood T cell repertoires in COVID-19. Only in-frame clones appear in the TCRdb table, and some are missing; sequencing was by immunoSEQ multiplex PCR. Seen here are roughly 100,000 clones, over 80% observed once, and the top ten hold about a sixth. Specimen: peripheral blood. The source of these receptors is a woman older than 75 with active or convalescent COVID-19.

The chain is built from TRBV9 and TRBJ2-7, with TRBD1 as a possible D gene (5 bases). Germline lookup yields CDR1 SGDLS and CDR2 YYNGEE. The CDR3 has 13 amino acids. The V and J ends lost 4 bases and 2 bases respectively, with 10 bases between them. In nucleotides, the CDR3 is TGTGCCAGCAGCCGTCAGGGTGCCTACGAGCAGTACTTC. Encoded protein: CASSRQGAYEQYF. The full variable domain, its missing parts supplied by reference TRBV9 and TRBJ2-7, is DSGVTQTPKHLITATGQRVTLRCSPRSGDLSVYWYQQSLDQGLQFLIQYYNGEERAKGNILERFSAQQFPDLHSELNLSSLELGDSALYFCASSRQGAYEQYFGPGTRLTVT.

This clone occurred a few times. The V call is TRBV5-1, the J call TRBJ2-1, with 14 positions matching TRBD2. V dropped 7 bases and J dropped 8; count of bases not matched to a gene: 8. Germline CDR1 is SGHRS and CDR2 is YFSETQ. The CDR3 is 15 residues long. CDR3 region: CASGRTSGRIDEQFF. The CDR3 nucleotides read TGCGCCAGCGGGCGGACTAGCGGGAGGATCGATGAGCAGTTCTTC.

The rearrangement links TRBV24-1 to TRBJ2-1; D remains ambiguous. CDR1 and CDR2 (germline): KGHDR, SFDVKD. This CDR3 contains 15 residues. V lost 3 bases and J lost 2, with 10 bases in between. The CDR3 loop reads CATSDRTNTYNEQFF. CDR3 DNA sequence: TGTGCCACCAGTGATAGAACAAATACCTACAATGAGCAGTTCTTC.

This clone was detected only a few times. The rearrangement uses TRBV5-1 and TRBJ2-2; maybe TRBD1 (5 bases). This CDR3 is built from 16 residues. Trimming took off 1 base at V and 0 bases at J, with 10 bases between the two ends. Germline V CDR1 and CDR2: SGHRS, YFSETQ. The CDR3 sequence is CASSLLRTTNTGELFF. The CDR3 DNA follows: TGCGCCAGCAGCTTGCTTCGGACAACGAACACCGGGGAGCTGTTTTTT.

This clone has only a few counts. The chain links TRBV5-5 to TRBJ1-6; no definite D call. Germline CDR1 is SGHKS and CDR2 is YYEKEE (reference sequence). V dropped 2 bases and J dropped 7 bases, with 7 bases sitting between them. This CDR3 is 13 amino acids long. CDR3 DNA: TGTGCCAGCAGCTTAACAGAGAATTCACCCCTCCACTTT. Translation: CASSLTENSPLHF.

The chain joins TRBV24-1 to TRBJ2-2; D is perhaps TRBD1 (5 bases). The length of the CDR3 is 17 residues. Germline CDR1 reads KGHDR; CDR2 reads SFDVKD. V lost 0 bases and J 3 bases, leaving 13 bases between the germline ends. The CDR3 DNA sequence: TGTGCCACCAGTGATTTGCGGAAGGGGCGCGACACCGGGGAGCTGTTTTTT. It is translated as CATSDLRKGRDTGELFF.

The chain is built from TRBV27 and TRBJ2-3, with D maybe TRBD1 (7 bases). The CDR3 consists of 14 residues. Trimming cost V 5 bases and J 7 bases, with 16 bases left between them. The V gene's germline CDR1 is MNHEY and CDR2 SMNVEV (reference sequence). In nucleotides, the CDR3 is TGTGCCAGCAGTCCTCGAGGAGGGGGCAATACGCAGTATTTT. Translated: CASSPRGGGNTQYF.

This clone was counted between two and nine times. V gene TRBV30 combines with J gene TRBJ1-1, with TRBD1 matching 7 bases. The CDR3 covers 12 residues. V was clipped by 7 bases and J by 10 bases; unmatched bases: 12. Per the germline V gene, CDR1 is GTSNPN and CDR2 is SVGIG (reference sequence). CDR3 amino acids: CASGTVSSRAFF. The CDR3 nucleotides read TGTGCCTCCGGGACAGTAAGTAGCCGAGCTTTCTTT.

This chain connects TRBV5-1 to TRBJ2-3; D is perhaps TRBD2 (5 bases). Germline V gene data show CDR1 as SGHRS and CDR2 as YFSETQ. The germline V and J ends were trimmed by 3 bases and 4 bases, with 12 bases remaining between them. This CDR3 has 14 residues. The CDR3 bases are TGCGCCAGCAGCTCAGAAACCGGGGCAGATACGCAGTATTTT. This codes for CASSSETGADTQYF. The full variable domain, with the rest looked up from reference TRBV5-1 and TRBJ2-3, is KAGVTQTPRYLIKTRGQQVTLSCSPISGHRSVSWYQQTPGQGLQFLFEYFSETQRNKGNFPGRFSGRQFSNSRSEMNVSTLELGDSALYLCASSSETGADTQYFGPGTRLTVL.

This chain links TRBV5-1 with TRBJ2-2; TRBD2 agrees at 7 bases. The CDR3 extends over 18 amino acids. In germline, CDR1 is SGHRS, CDR2 YFSETQ. V lost 0 bases to trimming and J lost 2 bases; unmatched junction nucleotides: 10. The DNA for the CDR3 is TGCGCCAGCAGCTTGGACGGCCGAGGGACTACTAACACCGGGGAGCTGTTTTTT. It yields the protein CASSLDGRGTTNTGELFF.